This section outlines one T cell receptor beta chain sequence together with its context. The antigen is unknown. The identical CDR3 is also encoded by other nucleotide sequences in the sample. Produced via immunoSEQ multiplex PCR; TCRdb's table is partial and in-frame only. The data show 300,000 or so clones, with 67% seen just once and roughly 6.7% held by the top ten. The sample belongs to a study of cytotoxic CD8 clonotypes in ibrutinib-treated CLL. As for the study in general: Response sampling came at median 12 months of treatment, ranging about 6 to 36 months.

General study findings and limits: At the start, clonality exceeded age-matched healthy donors and followed circulating CD8+ T-cell counts. The study found public clonotypes uncommon, contracting or stable on treatment. Clonality increased at ibrutinib response and stayed stable in sustained remission. At progression, however, it fell back toward baseline.

Sequenced here: PBMCs, sampled after 36 months of ibrutinib treatment. This receptor was taken from a human donor with chronic lymphocytic leukemia.

The CDR3 region is CASSVDSSGNTIYF. In DNA form, the CDR3 reads TGTGCCAGCAGCGTAGACAGTTCTGGAAACACCATATATTTT. The rearrangement joins TRBV9 to TRBJ1-3; unclear D gene. V lost 0 bases, J lost 1 base, and 5 bases lay in between. CDR1 and CDR2 from the germline V gene are SGDLS and YYNGEE. The CDR3 contains 14 residues.